This T cell receptor beta chain was found in a study of blood T cell repertoires in COVID-19. The wider study: The United States, Italy and Spain provided the acute and convalescent COVID-19 samples. PBMCs, B-cell-depleted T cells, or T cells provided the cDNA or gDNA that made up the material.

This CDR3 spans 15 amino acids. With V trimmed by 5 bases and J by 4 bases, 5 bases remained unmatched. CDR1 and CDR2 from the germline V gene are SGHTA and FQGNSA. In the original workflow: Reference gene primer amplification gave nucleated cell count estimates. The assay was immunoSEQ multiplex PCR, and TCRdb's table has in-frame clones only and misses some. From that table come the V and J calls and clone size; the DNA was used to work out D and trimming. The data contain fewer than 25,000 clones, approximately 92% of them singletons. This sequence joins TRBV7-2 and TRBJ2-3, with 11 bases lining up with TRBD2. The clonotype was recovered from a human donor in a cohort sampled during active COVID-19. What was sequenced was peripheral blood. The CDR3 DNA reads as TGTGCCAGCAGCATTAGCGGGGGGGCGTCAGATACGCAGTATTTT. Translating gives CASSISGGASDTQYF.